This TCR beta chain derives from a study of blood T cell repertoires in COVID-19. The Seattle patients, enrolled during active infection, were followed longitudinally. The CDR3 runs 15 residues. Per germline, CDR1 SGHVS and CDR2 FNYEAQ. Trimming shortened V by 1 base and J by 4 bases, and 10 bases separated the two germline ends. Assay: immunoSEQ multiplex PCR; the TCRdb copy retains only in-frame clones and omits some. Of approximately 260,000 clones listed, nearly 90% were seen once; the top ten hold roughly 2%. This clonotype originated in a woman aged 55-70 years with COVID-19, enrolled during active disease. The chain combines TRBV7-6 with TRBJ2-2; D is perhaps TRBD2 (6 bases). Sequencing input: peripheral blood. CDR3 in DNA: TGTGCCAGCAGCTTAGATGCGGGATTCACCGGGGAGCTGTTTTTT. This codes for CASSLDAGFTGELFF.